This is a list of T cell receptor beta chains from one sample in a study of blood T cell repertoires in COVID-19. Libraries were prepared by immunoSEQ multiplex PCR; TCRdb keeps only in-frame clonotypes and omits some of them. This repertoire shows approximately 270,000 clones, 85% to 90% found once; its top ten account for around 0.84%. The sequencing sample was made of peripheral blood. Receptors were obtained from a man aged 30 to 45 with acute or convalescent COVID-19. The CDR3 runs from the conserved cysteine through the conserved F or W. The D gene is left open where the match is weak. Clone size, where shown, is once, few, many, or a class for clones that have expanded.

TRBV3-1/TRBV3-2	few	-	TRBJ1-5	TGTGCCAGCAGCCCTAAGGGTGTCGGCCTCAGGGAGCCCCAGCATTTT	CASSPKGVGLREPQHF
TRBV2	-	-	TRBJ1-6	TGTGCCAGCAGTGAAGCGGGGAGGAATTCACCCCTCCACTTT	CASSEAGRNSPLHF
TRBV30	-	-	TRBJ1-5	TGTGCCTGGAGTGAGGGGTTTCAGCCCCAGCATTTT	CAWSEGFQPQHF
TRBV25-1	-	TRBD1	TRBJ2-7	TGTGCCAGCAGTGGTACAGGGGGTCGCTACGAGCAGTACTTC	CASSGTGGRYEQYF
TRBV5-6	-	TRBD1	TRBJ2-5	TGTGCCAGCAGCTTGGGGTGGGGGACAGACCAAGAGACCCAGTACTTC	CASSLGWGTDQETQYF
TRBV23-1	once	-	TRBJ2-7	TGCGCCACCACAGGGTCCTACGAGCAGTACTTC	CATTGSYEQYF
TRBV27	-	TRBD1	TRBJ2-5	TGTGCCAGCAGTCCCTCAACAGGGGTCCAAGAGACCCAGTACTTC	CASSPSTGVQETQYF
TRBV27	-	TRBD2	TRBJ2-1	TGTGCCAGCAGTTTATTGGCGACTAGCGGTAACAATGAGCAGTTCTTC	CASSLLATSGNNEQFF
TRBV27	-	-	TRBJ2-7	TGTGCCAGCATGGTGGAGGTTGGGTCCTACGAGCAGTACTTC	CASMVEVGSYEQYF
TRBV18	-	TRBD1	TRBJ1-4	TGTGCCAGCAGACAGGGTAATGAAAAACTGTTTTTT	CASRQGNEKLFF
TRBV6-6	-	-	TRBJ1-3	TGTGCCAGCATTCCCCTCGACACTGCTGGAAACACCATATATTTT	CASIPLDTAGNTIYF